This T cell receptor (beta chain) stems from a study of CD8+ T cells in alopecia areata (dated by TCRdb to 2016 to 2019). Describing the broader study: Treated patients were enrolled in an open-label pilot trial of oral tofacitinib at 5 to 10 mg twice daily for moderate-to-severe alopecia areata. Patients stayed on tofacitinib for 6 to 18 months and then had 6 months of follow-up off drug so that delayed response and recurrence could be assessed. The study used high-throughput TCRbeta sequencing to examine T cell clonal expansion in alopecia areata, in both the C3H/HeJ mouse model and human patients. In humans, TCRbeta sequencing was performed on scalp tissue and on sorted CD4+ and CD8+ peripheral blood T cells from healthy controls and from patients with patchy or totalis/universalis alopecia areata. Biopsies were taken from tofacitinib-treated patients at baseline and at 4 and 24 weeks of treatment, and a later scalp biopsy was taken in several of the tofacitinib-treated patients. Scalp clonality was compared among normal scalp (n=4), patchy alopecia areata scalp (n=8), and alopecia totalis/universalis scalp (n=8). RNA was obtained with the PAXgene miRNA kit for fixed scalp, the miRNeasy kit for PBMCs, and the RNeasy kit for mouse skin. immunoSEQ multiplex PCR using 35 Vbeta forward primers and 13 Jbeta reverse primers was used to amplify TCRbeta CDR3 regions. Results and caveats for the whole study, not just this receptor: Compared with normal scalp, lesional scalp, particularly in alopecia totalis/universalis, had higher clonality and more expanded CD8+ clones, which suggests antigenic drive. Scalp TCR repertoire analysis is complicated because resident alphabeta T cells in normal human skin are also sequenced, whereas mouse skin is dominated by gammadelta T cells. Shared TCR sequences between patients were less evident than in mice, which may be partly attributable to HLA diversity in the patient population.

The library was obtained by the immunoSEQ multiplex PCR assay. RNA was extracted from all samples and reverse transcribed into cDNA, which served as template for TCR sequencing. First-strand cDNA was synthesized with SuperScript III using a 2:1 mix of oligo-dT and random hexamers. A synthetic immune receptor repertoire was used to measure amplification bias, and any remaining bias was corrected computationally. The original pipeline was this. Raw reads were preprocessed to remove errors, and CDR3 was defined by IMGT conventions from the conserved cysteine to phenylalanine. Clonality was computed by normalizing Shannon entropy by log2 of the number of productive unique TCRs and subtracting the result from 1. CD4 or CD8 identity of scalp clones was inferred by cross-referencing scalp TCRbeta sequences with sorted blood CD4 and CD8 repertoires. In its TCRdb copy, this immuneACCESS table keeps in-frame sequences only and misses some clones. Where compared with another copy, unresolved V genes explain less than half of these, and the others have no known cause. V, J and clone size reflect that table, while D and trimming were determined from the DNA. This sample comprises about 150,000 clones, 75% to 90% of them detected only once. The top ten constitute around 16% of the sample.

A distance of 14 bases separates the germline ends of V and J, which lose 5 bases and 7 bases respectively. The germline V gene (reference sequence) provides CDR1 MNHEY and CDR2 SMNVEV. The CDR3 sequence holds 14 residues, the cysteine and phenylalanine included. Here the CDR3 DNA is all that survives: 42 bases in frame from base 1. In regard to this clone: Its antigen target is currently unknown. Base qualities are missing; no much larger clone stands one base away.

This specimen's time point label, per the study, means: baseline before oral tofacitinib. Lesional scalp punch biopsies and peripheral blood were collected from alopecia areata patients. After PBMCs were isolated by density centrifugation and stained for CD3, CD4 and CD8, a FACSAria was used to sort CD4+ and CD8+ T cells. The source of this sequence is a human donor with alopecia areata. The chain was built from TRBV27 and TRBJ1-4; no D gene is confidently identified. The sequences come from CD8+ T cells sorted from blood, collected at week 0. This receptor carries the CDR3 CASSIMRGFEKLFF. The bases read TGTGCCAGCAGTATCATGCGCGGGTTTGAAAAACTGTTTTTT.